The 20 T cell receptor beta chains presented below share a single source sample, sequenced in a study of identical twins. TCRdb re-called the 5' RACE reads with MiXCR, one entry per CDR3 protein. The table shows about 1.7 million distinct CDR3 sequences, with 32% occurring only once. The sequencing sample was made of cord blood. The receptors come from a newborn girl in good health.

Here the CDR3 DNA reads TGCAGTGCTCCCATGGGCTCCCAAGAGACCCAGTACTTC. This gives the protein CSAPMGSQETQYF. J is TRBJ2-5 and V is TRBV20-1; D not certain. Between the trimmed V and J ends, which lost 5 bases and 1 base, there was a span of 11 bases. Germline V lookup: CDR1 DFQATT, CDR2 SNEGSKA (reference sequence). The CDR3 has 13 residues.

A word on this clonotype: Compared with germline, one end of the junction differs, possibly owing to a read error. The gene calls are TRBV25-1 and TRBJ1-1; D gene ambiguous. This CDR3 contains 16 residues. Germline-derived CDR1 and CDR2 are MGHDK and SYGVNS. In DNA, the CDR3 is TGTGCCAGCAGTGGAATGGGAGGGCTCGGCAACACTGGAGCTTTCTTT. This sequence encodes CASSGMGGLGNTGAFF.

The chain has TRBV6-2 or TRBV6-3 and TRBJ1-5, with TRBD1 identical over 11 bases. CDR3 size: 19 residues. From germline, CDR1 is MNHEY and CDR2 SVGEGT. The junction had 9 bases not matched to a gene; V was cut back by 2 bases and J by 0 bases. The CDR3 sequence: CASSYQPGQGVYSNQPQHF. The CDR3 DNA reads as TGTGCCAGCAGTTACCAACCGGGACAGGGGGTTTATAGCAATCAGCCCCAGCATTTT.

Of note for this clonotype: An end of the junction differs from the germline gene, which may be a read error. CDR3 nucleotides: TGTGCCAGCAGCCAAGAGAACAGGGGCCTCAATCGGCCCCAGCATTTT. Amino acid sequence: CASSQENRGLNRPQHF. V gene TRBV4-2 combines with J gene TRBJ1-5; TRBD1 matches at 7 bases. Germline V lookup: CDR1 LGHNA, CDR2 YNFKEQ. The CDR3 is 16 residues long.

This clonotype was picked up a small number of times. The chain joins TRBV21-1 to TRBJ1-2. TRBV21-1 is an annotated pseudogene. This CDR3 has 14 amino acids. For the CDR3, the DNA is TGTGCCAGCAGCAAAGGGGTATTCCTCTATGGCTACACCTTC. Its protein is CASSKGVFLYGYTF.

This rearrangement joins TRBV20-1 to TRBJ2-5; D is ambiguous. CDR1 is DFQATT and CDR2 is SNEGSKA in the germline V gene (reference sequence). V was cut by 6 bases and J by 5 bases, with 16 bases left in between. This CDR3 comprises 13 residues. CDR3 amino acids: CSARWPLIETQYF. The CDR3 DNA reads TGCAGTGCCCGATGGCCGCTCATTGAGACCCAGTACTTC.

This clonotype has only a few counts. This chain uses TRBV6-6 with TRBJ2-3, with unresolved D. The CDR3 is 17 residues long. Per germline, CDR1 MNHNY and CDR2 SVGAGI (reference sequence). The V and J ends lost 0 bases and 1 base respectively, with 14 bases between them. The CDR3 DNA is TGTGCCAGCAGTTACTCTGTCTGGCCAGACGGCACAGATACGCAGTATTTT. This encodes CASSYSVWPDGTDTQYF.

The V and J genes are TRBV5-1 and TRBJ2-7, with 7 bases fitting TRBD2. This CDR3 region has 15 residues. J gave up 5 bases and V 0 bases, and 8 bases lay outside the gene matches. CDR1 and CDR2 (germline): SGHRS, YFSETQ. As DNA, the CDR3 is TGCGCCAGCAGCTTGGGCCGGACTAGTCCCAACGAGCAGTACTTC. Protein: CASSLGRTSPNEQYF.

The CDR3 DNA follows: TGCGCCAGCAGCATCGACAGGGTTCGTTCACCCCTCCACTTT. This sequence encodes CASSIDRVRSPLHF. The V call is TRBV5-1, the J call TRBJ1-6; TRBD1 matches 7 bases. Trimming removed 4 bases from V and 9 bases from J; junction bases left unmatched: 7. The germline V gene encodes CDR1 SGHRS and CDR2 YFSETQ. The length of the CDR3 is 14 residues.

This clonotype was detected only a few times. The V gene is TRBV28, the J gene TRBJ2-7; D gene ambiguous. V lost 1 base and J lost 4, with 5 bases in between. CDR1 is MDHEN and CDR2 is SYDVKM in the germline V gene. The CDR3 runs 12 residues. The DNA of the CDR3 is TGTGCCAGCAGTTTATTCGATTACGAGCAGTACTTC. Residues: CASSLFDYEQYF.

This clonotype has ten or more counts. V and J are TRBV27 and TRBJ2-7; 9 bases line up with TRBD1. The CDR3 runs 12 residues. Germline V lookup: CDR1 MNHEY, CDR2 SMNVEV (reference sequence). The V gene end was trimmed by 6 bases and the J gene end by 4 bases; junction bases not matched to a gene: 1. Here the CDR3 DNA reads TGTGCCAGCAGGGGGACAGGGTACGAGCAGTACTTC. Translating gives CASRGTGYEQYF.

This CDR3 reads CASSPRLAGGYDEQYF. The CDR3 DNA is TGTGCCAGCAGCCCTAGACTAGCGGGGGGATATGACGAGCAGTACTTC. The V and J genes are TRBV13 and TRBJ2-7; 13 bases are a match to TRBD2. The CDR3 has 16 amino acids. V dropped 5 bases and J dropped 5; count of bases not matched to a gene: 9. CDR1 and CDR2 from the germline V gene are PRHDT and FYEKMQ (reference sequence).

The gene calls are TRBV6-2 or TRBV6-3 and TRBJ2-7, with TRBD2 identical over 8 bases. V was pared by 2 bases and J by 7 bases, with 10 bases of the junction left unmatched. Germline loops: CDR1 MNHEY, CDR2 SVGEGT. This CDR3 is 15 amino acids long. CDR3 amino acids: CASSYPGTRDWEQYF. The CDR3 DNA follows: TGTGCCAGCAGTTACCCCGGGACTAGGGACTGGGAGCAGTACTTC.

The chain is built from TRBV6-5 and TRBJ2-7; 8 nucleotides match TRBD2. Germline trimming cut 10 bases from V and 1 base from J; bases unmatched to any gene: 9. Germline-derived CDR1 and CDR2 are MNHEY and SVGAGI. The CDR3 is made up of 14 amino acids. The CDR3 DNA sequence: TGTGCCACAGGGCGGCTAGCGGGTTCCTACGAGCAGTACTTC. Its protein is CATGRLAGSYEQYF.

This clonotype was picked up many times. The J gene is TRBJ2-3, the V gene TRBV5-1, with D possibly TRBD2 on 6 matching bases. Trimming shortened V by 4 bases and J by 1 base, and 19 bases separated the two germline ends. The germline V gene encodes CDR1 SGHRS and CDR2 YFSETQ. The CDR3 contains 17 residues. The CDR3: CASSLAMGGVRTDTQYF. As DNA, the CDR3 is TGCGCCAGCAGCCTAGCAATGGGAGGAGTCCGCACAGATACGCAGTATTTT. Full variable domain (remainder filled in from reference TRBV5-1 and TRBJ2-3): KAGVTQTPRYLIKTRGQQVTLSCSPISGHRSVSWYQQTPGQGLQFLFEYFSETQRNKGNFPGRFSGRQFSNSRSEMNVSTLELGDSALYLCASSLAMGGVRTDTQYFGPGTRLTVL.

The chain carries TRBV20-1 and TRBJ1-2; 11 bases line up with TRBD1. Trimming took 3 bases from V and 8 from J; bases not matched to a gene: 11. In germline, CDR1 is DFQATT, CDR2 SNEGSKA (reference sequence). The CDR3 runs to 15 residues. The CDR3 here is CSARPPGQGVSGYTF. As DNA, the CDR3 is TGCAGTGCTAGGCCACCGGGACAGGGGGTTTCGGGCTACACCTTC.

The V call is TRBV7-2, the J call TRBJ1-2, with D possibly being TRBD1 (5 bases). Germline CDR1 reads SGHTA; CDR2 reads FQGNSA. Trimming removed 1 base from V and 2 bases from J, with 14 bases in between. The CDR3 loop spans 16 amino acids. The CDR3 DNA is TGTGCCAGCAGCTTAGAGGGGCCAGGACTCAACTATGGCTACACCTTC. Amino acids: CASSLEGPGLNYGYTF.

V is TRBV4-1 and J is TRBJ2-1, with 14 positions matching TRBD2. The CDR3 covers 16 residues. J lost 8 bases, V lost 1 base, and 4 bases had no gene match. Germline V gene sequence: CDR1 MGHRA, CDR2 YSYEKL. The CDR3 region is CASSQVGLAGVDEQFF. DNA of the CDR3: TGCGCCAGCAGCCAAGTGGGACTAGCGGGAGTGGATGAGCAGTTCTTC.

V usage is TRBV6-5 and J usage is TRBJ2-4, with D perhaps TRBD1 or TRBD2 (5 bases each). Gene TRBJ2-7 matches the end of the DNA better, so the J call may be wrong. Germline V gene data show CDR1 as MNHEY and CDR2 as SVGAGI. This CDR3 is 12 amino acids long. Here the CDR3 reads CATRDVGYEQYF. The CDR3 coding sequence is TGTGCCACCAGGGACGTCGGATACGAGCAGTACTTC.

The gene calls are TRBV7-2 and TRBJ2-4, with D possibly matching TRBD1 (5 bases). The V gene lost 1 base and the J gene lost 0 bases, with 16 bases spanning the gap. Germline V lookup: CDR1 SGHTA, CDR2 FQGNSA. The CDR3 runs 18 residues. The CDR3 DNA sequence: TGTGCCAGCAGCTTAGTAGGGGCAGGTTCCCTAGCCAAAAACATTCAGTACTTC. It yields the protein CASSLVGAGSLAKNIQYF.